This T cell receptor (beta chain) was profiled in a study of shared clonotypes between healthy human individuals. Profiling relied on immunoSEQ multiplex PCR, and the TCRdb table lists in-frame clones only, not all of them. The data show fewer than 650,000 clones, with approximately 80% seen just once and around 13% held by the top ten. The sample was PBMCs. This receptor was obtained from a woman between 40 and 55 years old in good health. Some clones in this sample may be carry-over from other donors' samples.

CDR3 coding DNA: TGTGCCAGCAGTGACAGGAATGGCTACACCTTC. Protein: CASSDRNGYTF. The chain carries TRBV6-4 and TRBJ1-2, with D uncertain. The CDR3 is made up of 11 amino acids. The germline V gene has CDR1 MRHNA and CDR2 SNTAGT. Trimming left V 2 bases short and J 6 bases short, with 4 bases between.